This TCR beta chain was sequenced during a study of T cell responses to AZD1222 COVID-19 vaccine. The repertoire was sequenced with immunoSEQ multiplex PCR; TCRdb's copy has only in-frame clones and lacks some. The repertoire includes approximately 80,000 clones, 65% to 85% of them detected once, and approximately 22% sits in the top ten. The sequencing used peripheral blood, collected on day 0 of AZD1222 vaccination. This clonotype originated in an adult in good health.

CDR3 loop: CASSRDLGGYTF. The CDR3 bases are TGTGCCAGCAGTCGGGACTTGGGGGGCTACACCTTC. V and J are TRBV25-1 and TRBJ1-2; weak D call: TRBD1 (5 bases). Germline CDR1 and CDR2: MGHDK and SYGVNS. Trimming took off 5 bases at V and 8 bases at J, with 12 bases between the two ends. The CDR3 is 12 residues long.